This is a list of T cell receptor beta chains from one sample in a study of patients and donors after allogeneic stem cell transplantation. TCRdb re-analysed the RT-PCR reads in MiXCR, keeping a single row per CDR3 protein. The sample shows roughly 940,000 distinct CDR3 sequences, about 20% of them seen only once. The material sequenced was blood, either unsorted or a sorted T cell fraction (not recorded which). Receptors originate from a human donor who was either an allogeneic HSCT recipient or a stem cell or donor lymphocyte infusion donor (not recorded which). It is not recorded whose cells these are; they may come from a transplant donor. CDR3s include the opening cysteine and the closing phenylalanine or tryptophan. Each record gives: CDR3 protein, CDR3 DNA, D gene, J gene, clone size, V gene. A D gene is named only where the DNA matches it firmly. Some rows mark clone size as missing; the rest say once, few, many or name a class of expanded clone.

CATSDSKNTGELFF	TGTGCCACCAGTGATTCCAAGAACACCGGGGAGCTGTTTTTT	NA	TRBJ2-2	few	TRBV24-1
CAISAGGAGGAKNIQYF	TGTGCCATCAGTGCGGGGGGGGCCGGAGGGGCCAAAAACATTCAGTACTTC	TRBD2	TRBJ2-4	NA	TRBV10-3
CASSYDRDEQYF	TGTGCCAGCAGTTACGACAGGGACGAGCAGTACTTC	TRBD1	TRBJ2-7	NA	TRBV6-6
CASSLDRGEKLFF	TGCGCCAGCAGCCTAGATAGGGGTGAAAAACTGTTTTTT	NA	TRBJ1-4	many	TRBV7-9
CASSTIRSYNEQFF	TGTGCCAGCAGCACCATCCGCTCCTACAATGAGCAGTTCTTC	NA	TRBJ2-1	few	TRBV7-2
CAIAERQGPYEQYF	TGTGCCATCGCCGAGCGACAGGGCCCCTACGAGCAGTACTTC	TRBD1	TRBJ2-7	few	TRBV10-3
CASSLESRVSYEQYF	TGTGCCAGCAGCTTAGAGAGTAGGGTTTCCTACGAGCAGTACTTC	NA	TRBJ2-7	NA	TRBV7-9
CASSQEGDRVRNIQYF	TGTGCCAGCAGCCAGGAGGGGGACAGGGTTCGGAACATTCAGTACTTC	TRBD1	TRBJ2-4	few	TRBV4-2
CASSQVYGRSHYGYTF	TGCGCCAGCAGCCAGGTTTACGGGAGGTCCCACTATGGCTACACCTTC	NA	TRBJ1-2	many	TRBV4-3
CASRGLGVWNTEAFF	TGTGCCAGCAGGGGCCTTGGGGTTTGGAACACTGAAGCTTTCTTT	NA	TRBJ1-1	NA	TRBV6-1
CASSRRETETQYF	TGTGCCAGCAGTAGGCGGGAAACAGAGACCCAGTACTTC	NA	TRBJ2-5	NA	TRBV6-1
CASTSLYSGNTIYF	TGTGCCAGCACCTCCCTGTACTCTGGAAACACCATATATTTT	NA	TRBJ1-3	NA	TRBV28
CASSVKVGNTIYF	TGTGCCAGCAGTGTAAAGGTCGGAAACACCATATATTTT	NA	TRBJ1-3	many	TRBV25-1
CSATDRVNTEAFF	TGCAGTGCAACGGACAGAGTGAACACTGAAGCTTTCTTT	NA	TRBJ1-1	many	TRBV20-1
CASQDGTEAYEQYF	TGTGCCAGCCAGGACGGGACAGAGGCCTACGAGCAGTACTTC	TRBD1	TRBJ2-7	NA	TRBV2
CSASTPNNQPQHF	TGCAGTGCTAGTACACCAAATAATCAGCCCCAGCATTTT	NA	TRBJ1-5	NA	TRBV20-1
CASSLQGRRSGDTQYF	TGTGCCAGCAGCTTACAGGGGCGACGCTCCGGAGATACGCAGTATTTT	NA	TRBJ2-3	NA	TRBV11-2
CSANKEGSTEAFF	TGCAGTGCTAATAAAGAGGGGAGCACTGAAGCTTTCTTT	NA	TRBJ1-1	NA	TRBV20-1
CASSVGPQKNTEAFF	TGTGCCAGCAGCGTAGGGCCGCAGAAGAACACTGAAGCTTTCTTT	NA	TRBJ1-1	NA	TRBV9
CSARLAGEQFF	TGCAGTGCTAGATTAGCGGGGGAGCAGTTCTTC	TRBD2	TRBJ2-1	NA	TRBV20-1
CATSPGGPSGTNEQFF	TGTGCCACCAGCCCCGGGGGCCCTAGCGGGACTAATGAGCAGTTCTTC	TRBD2	TRBJ2-1	few	TRBV24-1
CASSVALVNTIYF	TGTGCCAGCAGCGTGGCCCTCGTGAACACCATATATTTT	NA	TRBJ1-3	NA	TRBV9
CASSSQHMNTEAFF	TGTGCCAGCAGCTCACAACACATGAACACTGAAGCTTTCTTT	NA	TRBJ1-1	NA	TRBV7-2
CASSPRQGVNTEAFF	TGTGCCAGCAGCCCGAGACAGGGGGTGAACACTGAAGCTTTCTTT	TRBD1	TRBJ1-1	few	TRBV3-1
CASSHLESRGSETQYF	TGCGCCAGCAGCCACCTAGAGTCCCGGGGAAGCGAGACCCAGTACTTC	NA	TRBJ2-5	few	TRBV10-2
CASSYGAGLSSYEQYF	TGTGCCAGCAGTTACGGAGCGGGGCTGAGCTCCTACGAGCAGTACTTC	TRBD2	TRBJ2-7	few	TRBV6-5
CASSLLGVVGTEAFF	TGTGCCAGCAGCTTATTAGGAGTGGTTGGGACTGAAGCTTTCTTT	NA	TRBJ1-1	NA	TRBV11-2
CASKDRFGTTAYEQYF	TGTGCCAGCAAGGATCGGTTCGGGACTACTGCCTACGAGCAGTACTTC	TRBD2	TRBJ2-7	NA	TRBV27
CASSQGVPGYEQYF	TGCGCCAGCAGCCAAGGGGTGCCGGGGTACGAGCAGTACTTC	NA	TRBJ2-7	NA	TRBV4-3
CASSRGTGPYEQYF	TGTGCCAGCAGCCGCGGGACAGGCCCCTACGAGCAGTACTTC	TRBD1	TRBJ2-7	NA	TRBV27
CASSRFSSGRGGNEQFF	TGTGCCAGCAGCCGGTTCTCTAGCGGGAGAGGGGGGAATGAGCAGTTCTTC	TRBD2	TRBJ2-1	NA	TRBV3-1
CASSQLSGMVNEQFF	TGCGCCAGCAGCCAACTCAGCGGGATGGTGAATGAGCAGTTCTTC	TRBD2	TRBJ2-1	NA	TRBV5-1
CASSSDRAVQYF	TGCGCCAGCAGCTCGGACAGGGCAGTGCAGTACTTC	TRBD1	TRBJ2-7	NA	TRBV5-1
CATSRVTSGNEQFF	TGTGCCACCAGCAGAGTTACTAGCGGCAATGAGCAGTTCTTC	TRBD2	TRBJ2-1	few	TRBV15
CASSFGQGAFYEQFF	TGTGCCAGCAGTTTTGGACAGGGGGCGTTCTATGAGCAGTTCTTC	TRBD1	TRBJ2-1	few	TRBV12-3/TRBV12-4
CASSQGLAEQETQYF	TGTGCCAGCAGCCAGGGACTAGCGGAGCAAGAGACCCAGTACTTC	TRBD2	TRBJ2-5	NA	TRBV6-1
CASSFTPGGKGQPQHF	TGTGCCAGCAGCTTCACCCCGGGGGGGAAAGGACAGCCCCAGCATTTT	NA	TRBJ1-5	few	TRBV5-6
CATSRDGSEQFF	TGTGCCACCAGCAGAGATGGAAGTGAGCAGTTCTTC	NA	TRBJ2-1	few	TRBV15
CASSFSSSANEQFF	TGTGCCAGCAGTTTTTCGTCTAGTGCGAATGAGCAGTTCTTC	NA	TRBJ2-1	few	TRBV27
CASSPEGIGGSPLHF	TGCGCCAGCAGCCCGGAGGGGATCGGCGGCTCACCCCTCCACTTT	NA	TRBJ1-6	few	TRBV5-1
CASSQGAKTGVGGYTF	TGCGCCAGCAGCCAAGGGGCTAAGACAGGGGTGGGAGGCTACACCTTC	TRBD1	TRBJ1-2	NA	TRBV4-3
CSAPSRDSPLHF	TGCAGTGCCCCATCGCGGGATTCACCCCTCCACTTT	NA	TRBJ1-6	NA	TRBV20-1
CASSQDDNMNTGELFF	TGCGCCAGCAGCCAAGACGACAACATGAACACCGGGGAGCTGTTTTTT	NA	TRBJ2-2	few	TRBV4-3
CASSGGQGRPQYF	TGTGCCAGCAGCGGGGGACAGGGTCGCCCGCAGTACTTC	TRBD1	TRBJ2-7	NA	TRBV9
CASSLDQGISYNEQFF	TGTGCCAGCAGTTTAGATCAGGGGATCTCCTACAATGAGCAGTTCTTC	NA	TRBJ2-1	many	TRBV12-3/TRBV12-4
CSVTDNYGYTF	TGCAGCGTTACGGACAACTATGGCTACACCTTC	NA	TRBJ1-2	few	TRBV29-1
CASSLRQGDTGELFF	TGTGCCAGCAGTTTGCGGCAGGGCGACACCGGGGAGCTGTTTTTT	NA	TRBJ2-2	many	TRBV5-1
CASGGTNEQFF	TGCGCCAGCGGGGGGACTAATGAGCAGTTCTTC	NA	TRBJ2-1	few	TRBV5-1
CASSLQGPPNEKLFF	TGTGCCAGCAGCCTACAGGGGCCGCCTAATGAAAAACTGTTTTTT	TRBD1	TRBJ1-4	NA	TRBV12-3/TRBV12-4
CSARSRNTGELFF	TGCAGTGCTAGATCCAGGAACACCGGGGAGCTGTTTTTT	NA	TRBJ2-2	many	TRBV20-1
CASSRGSGANVLTF	TGTGCCAGCAGCCGGGGCTCTGGGGCCAACGTCCTGACTTTC	NA	TRBJ2-6	few	TRBV6-2/TRBV6-3